This TCR beta chain was sequenced during a study of T cells after yellow fever vaccination. The overall study: It was SMART-Seq v4 Ultra Low Input that prepared the fractions with low cell numbers.

5'RACE template switching generated TCR cDNA, adding a universal primer site and UMIs. From the 5' RACE reads, TCRdb called clonotypes with MiXCR, one entry per CDR3 protein. The data hold under 200,000 distinct CDR3 sequences, with approximately 10% observed a single time. This CDR3 region has 15 residues. V gave up 7 bases and J gave up 6 bases; unmatched junction bases: 12. The J gene is TRBJ2-1, the V gene TRBV23-1; 7 bases map to TRBD2. TRBV23-1 is flagged as an ORF with uncertain function. Sequencing was performed on CD8+ T cells sorted from PBMCs, taken 15 days after the yellow fever booster vaccination. This receptor was taken from a man aged 18 to 30 who received the YFV17D yellow fever vaccine. CDR3 DNA sequence: TGCGCCAGCATCCGAGGACTAGTTATGGCCAATGAGCAGTTCTTC. Translation gives CASIRGLVMANEQFF.